This T cell receptor (beta chain) appears in the sequencing data of a study of T cells in Graves' hyperthyroidism and ophthalmopathy. Trimming cost V 3 bases and J 9 bases, with 15 bases left between them. Germline CDR1 is SQVTM and CDR2 is ANQGSEA. The CDR3 runs 13 residues. RNA transcripts served as the template for amplifying TCR beta CDR3 regions. TCR CDR3 regions were first amplified by RT-PCR with HTBI primers. TCRdb re-analysed the multiplex PCR reads in MiXCR, keeping a single row per CDR3 protein. Of about 590,000 distinct CDR3 sequences listed, roughly 14% are singletons. This clonotype appeared many times.

Sequencing was carried out using blood. The chain joins TRBV29-1 to TRBJ2-1; either TRBD1 or TRBD2 may supply D (5 bases each). This TCR came from a woman younger than 45 with Graves' hyperthyroidism. Written as DNA, the CDR3 is TGCAGCGTTGAGAGGGGCGGCCGCGGTGAGCAGTTCTTC. It is translated as CSVERGGRGEQFF.